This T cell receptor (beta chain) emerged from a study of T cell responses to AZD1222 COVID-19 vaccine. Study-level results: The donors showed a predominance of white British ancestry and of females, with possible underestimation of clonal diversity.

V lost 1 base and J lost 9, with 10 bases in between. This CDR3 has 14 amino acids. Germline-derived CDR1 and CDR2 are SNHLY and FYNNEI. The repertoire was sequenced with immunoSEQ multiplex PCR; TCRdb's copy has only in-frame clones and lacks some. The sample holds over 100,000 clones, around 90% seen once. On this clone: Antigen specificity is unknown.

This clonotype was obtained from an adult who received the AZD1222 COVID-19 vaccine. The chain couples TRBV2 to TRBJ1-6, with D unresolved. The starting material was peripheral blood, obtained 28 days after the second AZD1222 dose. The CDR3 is CASSEGVPPSPLHF. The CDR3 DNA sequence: TGTGCCAGCAGTGAAGGAGTACCACCTTCACCCCTCCACTTT.